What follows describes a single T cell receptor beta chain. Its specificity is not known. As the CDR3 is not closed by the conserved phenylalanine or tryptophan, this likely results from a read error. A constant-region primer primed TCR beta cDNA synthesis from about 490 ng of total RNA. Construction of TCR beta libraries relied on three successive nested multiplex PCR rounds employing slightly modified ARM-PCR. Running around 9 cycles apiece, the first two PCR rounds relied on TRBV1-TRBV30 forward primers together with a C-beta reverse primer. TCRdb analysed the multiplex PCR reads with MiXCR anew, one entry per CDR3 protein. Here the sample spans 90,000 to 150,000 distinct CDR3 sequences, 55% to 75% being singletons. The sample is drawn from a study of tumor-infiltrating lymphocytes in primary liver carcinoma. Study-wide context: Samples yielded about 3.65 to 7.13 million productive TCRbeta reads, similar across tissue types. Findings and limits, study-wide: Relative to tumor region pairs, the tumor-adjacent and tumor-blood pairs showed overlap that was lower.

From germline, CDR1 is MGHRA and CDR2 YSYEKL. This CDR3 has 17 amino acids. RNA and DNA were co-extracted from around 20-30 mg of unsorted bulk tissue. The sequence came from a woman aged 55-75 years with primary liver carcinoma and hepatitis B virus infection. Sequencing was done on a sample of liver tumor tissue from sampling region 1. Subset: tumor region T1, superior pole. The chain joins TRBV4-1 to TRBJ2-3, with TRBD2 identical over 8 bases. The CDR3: CASNQESPGGSTDTQYL. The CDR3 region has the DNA TGCGCCAGCAACCAAGAATCACCGGGAGGGAGCACAGATACGCAGTATTTA.